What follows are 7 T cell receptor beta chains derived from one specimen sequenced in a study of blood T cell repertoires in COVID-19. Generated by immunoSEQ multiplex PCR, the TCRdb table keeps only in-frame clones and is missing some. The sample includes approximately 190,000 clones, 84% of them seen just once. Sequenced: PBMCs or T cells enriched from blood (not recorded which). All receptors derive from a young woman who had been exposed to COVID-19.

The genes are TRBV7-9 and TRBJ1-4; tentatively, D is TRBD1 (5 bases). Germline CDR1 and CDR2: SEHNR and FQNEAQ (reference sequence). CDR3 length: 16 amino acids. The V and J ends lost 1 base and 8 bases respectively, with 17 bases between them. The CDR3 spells CASSLVGGAYGEKLFF. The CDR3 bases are TGTGCCAGCAGCTTAGTGGGAGGGGCGTATGGCGAAAAACTGTTTTTT.

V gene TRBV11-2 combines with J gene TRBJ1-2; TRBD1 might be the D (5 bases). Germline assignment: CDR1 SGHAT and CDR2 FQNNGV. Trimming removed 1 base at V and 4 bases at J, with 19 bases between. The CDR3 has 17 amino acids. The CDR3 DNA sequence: TGTGCCAGCAGCTTAGGGGTTAGCAGCGGGGCGCGCTATGGCTACACCTTC. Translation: CASSLGVSSGARYGYTF.

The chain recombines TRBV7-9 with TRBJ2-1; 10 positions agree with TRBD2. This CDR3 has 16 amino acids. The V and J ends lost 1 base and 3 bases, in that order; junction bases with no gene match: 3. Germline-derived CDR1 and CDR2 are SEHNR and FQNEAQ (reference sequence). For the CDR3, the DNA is TGTGCCAGCAGCTTAGACCTAGCGGGGGACTACAATGAGCAGTTCTTC. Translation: CASSLDLAGDYNEQFF.

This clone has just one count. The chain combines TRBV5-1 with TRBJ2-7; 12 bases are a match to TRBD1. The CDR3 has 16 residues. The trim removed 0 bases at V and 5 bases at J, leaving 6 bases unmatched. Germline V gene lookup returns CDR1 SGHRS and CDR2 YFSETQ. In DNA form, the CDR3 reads TGCGCCAGCAGCTTGGGGTTTGGGACAGGGGGCCACGAGCAGTACTTC. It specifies CASSLGFGTGGHEQYF.

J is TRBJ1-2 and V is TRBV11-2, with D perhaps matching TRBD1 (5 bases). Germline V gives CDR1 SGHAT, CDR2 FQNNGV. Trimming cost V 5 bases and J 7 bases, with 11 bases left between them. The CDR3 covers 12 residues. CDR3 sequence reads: CASSPRGSGYTF. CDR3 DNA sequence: TGTGCCAGCAGCCCCCGGGGGTCTGGCTACACCTTC.

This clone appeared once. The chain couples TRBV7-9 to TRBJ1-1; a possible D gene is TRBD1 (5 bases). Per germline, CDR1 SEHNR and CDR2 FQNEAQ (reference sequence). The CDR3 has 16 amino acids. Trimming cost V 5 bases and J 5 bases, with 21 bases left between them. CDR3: CASSRTPGRGGTEAFF. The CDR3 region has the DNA TGTGCCAGCAGCCGAACCCCAGGGAGGGGTGGAACTGAAGCTTTCTTT.

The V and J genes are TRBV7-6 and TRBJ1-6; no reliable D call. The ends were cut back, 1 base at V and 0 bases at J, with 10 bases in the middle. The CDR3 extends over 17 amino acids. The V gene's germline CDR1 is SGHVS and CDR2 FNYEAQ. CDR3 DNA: TGTGCCAGCAGCTTAGTAGACCGGAGCTCCTATAATTCACCCCTCCACTTT. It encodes CASSLVDRSSYNSPLHF.